The clone carrying this T cell receptor (beta chain) has a count of ten or more. These data belong to a study of regulatory T cells in long-lasting Graves disease. The CDR3 spans 13 residues. V lost 6 bases and J lost 3, with 11 bases in between. Germline CDR1 ENHRY, CDR2 SYGVKD. Time point defined: newly diagnosed GD, antithyroid drugs for less than 3 months. From RNA extracted from PBMCs, the TCR library was made. Relying on iRepertoire HTBI primers and Arm-PCR of CDR3 regions, the team built TCR beta libraries. Using its own MiXCR run on the multiplex PCR reads, TCRdb lists one record per CDR3 protein. The profile shows 350,000 to 550,000 distinct CDR3 sequences, about 17% of them singletons. These same data were also listed under a study on T cells in Graves' hyperthyroidism and ophthalmopathy. As that report states: During a first-round RT-PCR of the TCR CDR3, the HTBI primer set was used.

The rearrangement joins TRBV10-3 to TRBJ2-5, with a tentative D call TRBD1 (6 bases). The source material was peripheral blood mononuclear cells (PBMCs), sampled at new diagnosis, from a patient treated with antithyroid drugs. The source is a woman aged 18-30 years with Graves disease. Here the CDR3 reads CAISDRTEETQYF. CDR3 nucleotide sequence: TGTGCCATCAGCGACCGGACAGAAGAGACCCAGTACTTC.